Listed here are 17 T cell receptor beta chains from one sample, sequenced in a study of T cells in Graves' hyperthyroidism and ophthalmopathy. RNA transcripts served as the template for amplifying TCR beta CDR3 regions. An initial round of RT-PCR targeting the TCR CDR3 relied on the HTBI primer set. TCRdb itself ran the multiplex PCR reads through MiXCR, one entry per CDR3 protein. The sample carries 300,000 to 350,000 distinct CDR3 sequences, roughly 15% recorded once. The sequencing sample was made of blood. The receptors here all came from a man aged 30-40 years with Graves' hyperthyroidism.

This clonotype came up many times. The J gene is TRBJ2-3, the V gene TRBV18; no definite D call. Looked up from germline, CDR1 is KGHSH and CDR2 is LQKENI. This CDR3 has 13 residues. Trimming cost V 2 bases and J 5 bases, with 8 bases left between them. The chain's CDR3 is CASSPGFQDTQYF. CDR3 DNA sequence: TGTGCCAGCTCACCAGGTTTTCAAGATACGCAGTATTTT. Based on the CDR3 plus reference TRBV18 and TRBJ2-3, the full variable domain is NAGVMQNPRHLVRRRGQEARLRCSPMKGHSHVYWYRQLPEEGLKFMVYLQKENIIDESGMPKERFSAEFPKEGPSILRIQQVVRGDSAAYFCASSPGFQDTQYFGPGTRLTVL.

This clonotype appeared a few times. The CDR3 sequence: CASSAQEGVNEKLFF. CDR3 DNA: TGTGCCAGCAGTGCCCAGGAAGGTGTTAATGAAAAACTGTTTTTT. The chain carries TRBV12-3 or TRBV12-4 and TRBJ1-4, with unresolved D. The CDR3 runs to 15 residues. The V gene lost 5 bases and the J gene lost 4 bases, with 14 bases spanning the gap.

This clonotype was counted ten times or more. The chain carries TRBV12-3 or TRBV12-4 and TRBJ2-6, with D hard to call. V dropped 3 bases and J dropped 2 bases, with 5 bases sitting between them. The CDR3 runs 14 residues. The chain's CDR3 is CASSFQPGANVLTF. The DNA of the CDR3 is TGTGCCAGCAGTTTCCAGCCTGGGGCCAACGTCCTGACTTTC.

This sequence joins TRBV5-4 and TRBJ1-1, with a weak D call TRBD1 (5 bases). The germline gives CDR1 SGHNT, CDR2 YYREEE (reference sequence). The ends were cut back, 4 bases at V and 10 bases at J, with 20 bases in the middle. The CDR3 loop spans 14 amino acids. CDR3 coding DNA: TGTGCCAGCAGCCCACTCGGACAAGGACCCTTAGCTTTCTTT. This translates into CASSPLGQGPLAFF.

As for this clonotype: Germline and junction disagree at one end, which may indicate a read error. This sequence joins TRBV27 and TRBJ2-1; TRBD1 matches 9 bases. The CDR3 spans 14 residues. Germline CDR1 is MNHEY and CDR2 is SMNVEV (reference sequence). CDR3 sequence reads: CTSSLRDRVNEQFF. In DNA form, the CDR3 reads TGTACCAGCAGTTTACGGGACAGGGTAAATGAGCAGTTCTTC.

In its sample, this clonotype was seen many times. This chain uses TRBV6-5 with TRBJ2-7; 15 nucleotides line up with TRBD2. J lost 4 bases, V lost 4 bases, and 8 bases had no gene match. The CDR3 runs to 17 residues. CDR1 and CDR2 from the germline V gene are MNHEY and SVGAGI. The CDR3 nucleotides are TGTGCCAGCAGTTCCCGGACTAGCGGGAGGGCCGGTTACGAGCAGTACTTC. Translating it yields CASSSRTSGRAGYEQYF.

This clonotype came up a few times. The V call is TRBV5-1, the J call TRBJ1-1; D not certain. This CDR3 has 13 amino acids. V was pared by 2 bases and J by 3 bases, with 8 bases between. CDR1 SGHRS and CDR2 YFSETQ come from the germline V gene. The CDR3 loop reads CASSFAGDTEAFF. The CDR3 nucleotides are TGCGCCAGCAGCTTTGCAGGAGACACTGAAGCTTTCTTT.

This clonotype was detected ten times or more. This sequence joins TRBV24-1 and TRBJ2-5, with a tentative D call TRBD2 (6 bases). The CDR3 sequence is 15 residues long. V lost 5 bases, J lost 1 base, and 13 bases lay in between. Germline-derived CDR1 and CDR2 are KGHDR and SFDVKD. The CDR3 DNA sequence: TGTGCCACCAGTGGTGGGAGGCAGATCCAAGAGACCCAGTACTTC. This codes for CATSGGRQIQETQYF.

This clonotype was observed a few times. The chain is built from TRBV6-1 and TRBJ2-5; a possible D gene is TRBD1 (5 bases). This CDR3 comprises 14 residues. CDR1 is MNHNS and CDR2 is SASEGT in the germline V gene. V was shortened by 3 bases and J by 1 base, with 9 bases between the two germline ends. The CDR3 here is CASSESRVQETQYF. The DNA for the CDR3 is TGTGCCAGCAGTGAGTCCAGGGTCCAAGAGACCCAGTACTTC.

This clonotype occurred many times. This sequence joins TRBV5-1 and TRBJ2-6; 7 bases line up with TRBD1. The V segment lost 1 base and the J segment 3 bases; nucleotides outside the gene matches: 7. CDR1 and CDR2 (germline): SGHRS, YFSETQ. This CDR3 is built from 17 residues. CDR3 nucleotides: TGCGCCAGCAGCTTGTTGTCAACAGGGGTTGGGGCCAACGTCCTGACTTTC. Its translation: CASSLLSTGVGANVLTF.

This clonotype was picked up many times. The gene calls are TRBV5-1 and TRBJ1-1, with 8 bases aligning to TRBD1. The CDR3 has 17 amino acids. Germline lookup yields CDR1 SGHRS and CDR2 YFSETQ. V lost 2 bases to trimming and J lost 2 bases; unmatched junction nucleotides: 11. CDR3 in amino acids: CASSFEPPGQANTEAFF. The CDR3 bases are TGCGCCAGCAGCTTCGAACCCCCGGGACAGGCAAACACTGAAGCTTTCTTT.

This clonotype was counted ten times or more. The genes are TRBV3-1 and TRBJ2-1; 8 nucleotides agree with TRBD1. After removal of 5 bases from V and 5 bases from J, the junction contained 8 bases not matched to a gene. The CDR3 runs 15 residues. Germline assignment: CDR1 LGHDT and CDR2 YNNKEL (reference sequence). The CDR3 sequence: CASSTLQGGNNEQFF. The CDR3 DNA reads TGTGCCAGCAGCACCTTACAGGGGGGAAACAATGAGCAGTTCTTC.

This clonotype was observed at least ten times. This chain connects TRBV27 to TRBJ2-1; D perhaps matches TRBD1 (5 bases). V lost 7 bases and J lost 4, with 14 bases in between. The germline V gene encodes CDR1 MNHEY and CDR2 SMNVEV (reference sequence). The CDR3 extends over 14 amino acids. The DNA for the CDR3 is TGTGCCAGCACCTCACTGACAGCTTACAATGAGCAGTTCTTC. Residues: CASTSLTAYNEQFF.

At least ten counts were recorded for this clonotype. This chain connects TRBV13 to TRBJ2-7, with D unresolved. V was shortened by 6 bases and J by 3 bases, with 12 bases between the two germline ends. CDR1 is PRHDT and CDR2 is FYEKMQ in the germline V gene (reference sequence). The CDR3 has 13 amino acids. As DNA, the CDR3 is TGTGCCAGCAGTCGCGACCAGTTCTACGAGCAGTACTTC. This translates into CASSRDQFYEQYF.

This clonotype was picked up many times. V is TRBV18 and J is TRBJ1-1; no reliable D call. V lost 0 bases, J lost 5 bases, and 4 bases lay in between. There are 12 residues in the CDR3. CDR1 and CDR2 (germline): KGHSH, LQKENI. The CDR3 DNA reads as TGTGCCAGCTCACCACCGGAAACTGAAGCTTTCTTT. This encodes CASSPPETEAFF.

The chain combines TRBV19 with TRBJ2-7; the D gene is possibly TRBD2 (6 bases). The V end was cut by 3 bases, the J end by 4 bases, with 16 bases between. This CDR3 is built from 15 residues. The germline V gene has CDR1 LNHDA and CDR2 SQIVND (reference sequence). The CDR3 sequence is CASSIGGVKRYEQYF. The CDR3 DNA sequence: TGTGCCAGTAGTATTGGCGGGGTTAAGAGGTACGAGCAGTACTTC.

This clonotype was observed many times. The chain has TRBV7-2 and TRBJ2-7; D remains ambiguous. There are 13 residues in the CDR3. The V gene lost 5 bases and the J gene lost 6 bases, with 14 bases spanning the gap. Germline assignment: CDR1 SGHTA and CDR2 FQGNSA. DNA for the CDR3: TGTGCCAGCAGCAATCCGGACGTTTTCGAGCAGTACTTC. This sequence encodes CASSNPDVFEQYF. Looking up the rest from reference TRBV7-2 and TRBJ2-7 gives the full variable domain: GAGVSQSPSNKVTEKGKDVELRCDPISGHTALYWYRQSLGQGLEFLIYFQGNSAPDKSGLPSDRFSAERTGGSVSTLTIQRTQQEDSAVYLCASSNPDVFEQYFGPGTRLTVT.